This entry is about one T cell receptor beta chain. Its matching antigen is unknown. The data are from a study of post-analysis software for immune sequencing data. Study summary: The disease courses covered relapsing-remitting, secondary progressive and progressive-relapsing multiple sclerosis.

V lost 5 bases and J 3 bases, leaving 16 bases between the germline ends. From germline, CDR1 is SGHVS and CDR2 FQNEAQ. The CDR3 loop spans 15 amino acids. Broader study findings: The study found TRBV5-6, TRBV5-1 and TRBV20-1 among five TRBV segments more frequent in patients than controls. Strong co-clustering by F measure linked samples that shared a preparation batch.

Prepared libraries of TCR beta cDNA carried unique molecular identifiers. Each CDR3 protein gets one entry after TCRdb re-called the PCR reads with MiXCR. Here the sample spans about 820,000 distinct CDR3 sequences, 53% being singletons. Sequenced sample: blood. The rearrangement uses TRBV7-8 and TRBJ1-1, with a tentative D call TRBD1 (5 bases). This clonotype was obtained from a girl between 10 and 17 years old with multiple sclerosis. CDR3 in amino acids: CASSGLGRGDTEAFF. The CDR3 coding sequence is TGTGCCAGCAGCGGCCTGGGACGGGGGGACACTGAAGCTTTCTTT.